This TCR beta chain was retrieved from a study of T cell responses to AZD1222 COVID-19 vaccine. A remark on this clone: What it binds is unknown.

This CDR3 spans 11 amino acids. CDR1 DFQATT and CDR2 SNEGSKA come from the germline V gene (reference sequence). Trimming stripped 1 base from V and 1 base from J, with 2 bases between. Study-wide findings and caveats: White British donors predominated, females outnumbered males, and clonal diversity was possibly underestimated. Along spike, vaccine-associated CD4 TCRs were found throughout, with dominance at 160-218 and 743-854.

Generated by immunoSEQ multiplex PCR, the TCRdb table keeps only in-frame clones and is missing some. Of over 120,000 clones listed, more than 85% are singletons. The rearrangement joins TRBV20-1 to TRBJ2-7; no reliable D call. The sample was peripheral blood, taken after recovery from COVID-19. The receptor comes from an adult who had recovered from COVID-19. The CDR3 nucleotides are TGCAGTGCTAGAGTATCCTACGAGCAGTACTTC. Translating it yields CSARVSYEQYF.